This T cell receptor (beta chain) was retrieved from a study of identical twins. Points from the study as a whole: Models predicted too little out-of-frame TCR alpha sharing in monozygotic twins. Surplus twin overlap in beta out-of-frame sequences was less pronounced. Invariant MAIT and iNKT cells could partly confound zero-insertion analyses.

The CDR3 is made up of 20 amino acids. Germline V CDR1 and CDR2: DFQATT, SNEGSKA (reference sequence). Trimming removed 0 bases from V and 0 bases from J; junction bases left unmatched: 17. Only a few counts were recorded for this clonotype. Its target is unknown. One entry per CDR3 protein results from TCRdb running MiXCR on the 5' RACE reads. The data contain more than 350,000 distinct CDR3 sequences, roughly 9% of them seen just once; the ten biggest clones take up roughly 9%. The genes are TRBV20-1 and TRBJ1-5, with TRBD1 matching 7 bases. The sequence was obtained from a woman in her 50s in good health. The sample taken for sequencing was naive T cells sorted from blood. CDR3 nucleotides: TGCAGTGCTAGAGATTGGCGACAGGGTTCTAGGGGATATAGCAATCAGCCCCAGCATTTT. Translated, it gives CSARDWRQGSRGYSNQPQHF.